This TCR beta chain comes out of a study of vaccination effects on CD4 cells after COVID-19. Comment on this clone: What it binds is not known.

Some clones are missing from TCRdb's copy, which holds only in-frame ones; the method was immunoSEQ multiplex PCR. This table has fewer than 65,000 clones, around 81% appearing once. After expansion with viral peptide pools in the ViraFEST assay, antigen-specific CD4+ T cells were sequenced. Scientists isolated CD4+ T cells after an approximately 9-day culture period ended. V dropped 8 bases and J dropped 9 bases, with 14 bases sitting between them. CDR1 and CDR2 (germline): SNHLY, FYNNEI. The CDR3 has 13 residues. Material: CD4+ T cells from PBMCs cultured with HCoV-229E spike peptides, obtained before COVID-19 vaccination. The chain employs TRBV2 and TRBJ1-6; no firm D call. The origin of this receptor is a human donor who received a COVID-19 vaccine. CDR3 region: CASARVRSSPLHF. CDR3 DNA: TGTGCCAGCGCTAGGGTCAGATCTTCACCCCTCCACTTT.